This T cell receptor (beta chain) stems from a study of cytomegalovirus exposure and HLA in healthy donors. Study-level results: The classifier reportedly diagnosed cytomegalovirus status with high specificity and sensitivity. Confirmation was obtained in vitro that a few CMV-associated chains are specific for CMV antigens.

V shed 0 bases and J shed 1 base, with 6 bases lying between them. This CDR3 has 14 residues. Per germline, CDR1 SGHRS and CDR2 YFSETQ. Worth noting for this clone: What it binds is not known.

Data came from immunoSEQ multiplex PCR; TCRdb stores just in-frame clones and leaves some out. The data show 250,000 to 400,000 clones, roughly 87% seen once. A roughly 120-subject validation cohort, separate from the roughly 670-subject first cohort, supplied the donors. This TCR derives from a woman aged 25 to 39 in good health and CMV-seropositive. Material for sequencing was PBMCs. The chain carries TRBV5-1 and TRBJ2-3; D not certain. As DNA, the CDR3 is TGCGCCAGCAGCTTGGCCGTAGGCACAGATACGCAGTATTTT. Encoded protein: CASSLAVGTDTQYF.